The 19 T cell receptor beta chains given below trace back to one sample, sequenced in a study of vaccination effects on CD4 cells after COVID-19. The data were produced by immunoSEQ multiplex PCR, yet TCRdb's version contains in-frame clones alone and is incomplete. The data contain tens of thousands of clones, more than 65% of them seen just once; the ten biggest clones take up 5% to 6.5%. Pools of viral peptides were used by the ViraFEST assay to expand antigen-specific CD4+ T cells ahead of sequencing. Culturing for approximately 10 days preceded CD4+ T cell isolation. Sometime from March through December 2020, the person acquired a SARS-CoV-2 infection that PCR confirmed. For these receptors, no antigen is known. The sample was CD4+ T cells from PBMCs cultured with HIV peptides, taken before COVID-19 vaccination. Indicated subset: HIV-1 Nef peptide pool negative control/reference culture. These receptors originate from a human donor who had a prior SARS-CoV-2 infection.

V is TRBV5-1 and J is TRBJ2-5; D gene uncertain. Germline V gene lookup returns CDR1 SGHRS and CDR2 YFSETQ. V lost 4 bases, J lost 7 bases, and 14 bases lay in between. The CDR3 has 13 residues. The CDR3 DNA follows: TGCGCCAGCAGCACCACAGTCCTGGGGACCCAGTACTTC. Encoded protein: CASSTTVLGTQYF.

This clone was counted between two and nine times. This specimen includes other DNA sequences encoding the same CDR3. The chain is built from TRBV6-5 and TRBJ2-7; 13 bases fit TRBD2. CDR3 length equals 14 residues. Per germline, CDR1 MNHEY and CDR2 SVGAGI. Trimming took 5 bases from V and 3 from J; bases not matched to a gene: 1. The CDR3 DNA sequence: TGTGCCAGCAGTAGGACTAGCGGGGGCTACGAGCAGTACTTC. As protein: CASSRTSGGYEQYF.

The rearrangement joins TRBV2 to TRBJ1-2; 9 bases align to TRBD1. The CDR3 totals 15 residues. V shed 0 bases, J shed 1 base, and the junction held 0 bases outside the gene matches. From germline, CDR1 is SNHLY and CDR2 FYNNEI. The CDR3, as DNA: TGTGCCAGCAGTGAAGCGGGACAGGGTAACTATGGCTACACCTTC. Protein: CASSEAGQGNYGYTF. The full variable domain, completed using reference TRBV2 and TRBJ1-2, is EPEVTQTPSHQVTQMGQEVILRCVPISNHLYFYWYRQILGQKVEFLVSFYNNEISEKSEIFDDQFSVERPDGSNFTLKIRSTKLEDSAMYFCASSEAGQGNYGYTFGSGTRLTVV.

This clone was observed a handful of times. The rearrangement links TRBV5-1 to TRBJ1-6; D possibly corresponds to TRBD1 (5 bases). The germline gives CDR1 SGHRS, CDR2 YFSETQ. The V end lost 4 bases, the J end lost 6 bases, and 14 bases lay between the germline ends. This CDR3 has 15 amino acids. This CDR3 is CASSLGIGVNSPLHF. The CDR3, as DNA: TGCGCCAGCAGCCTAGGAATAGGGGTTAATTCACCCCTCCACTTT.

The chain joins TRBV6-5 to TRBJ2-3; D is ambiguous. CDR3 length: 12 residues. The V gene's germline CDR1 is MNHEY and CDR2 SVGAGI. V dropped 8 bases and J dropped 4 bases, with 10 bases sitting between them. The CDR3 DNA reads as TGTGCCAGCCGGAAGACCGCAGATACGCAGTATTTT. It translates to CASRKTADTQYF.

The CDR3 protein is CASSVAGSLSGEQYF. CDR3 coding DNA: TGTGCCAGTAGTGTCGCTGGCTCACTCTCGGGGGAGCAGTACTTC. The rearrangement uses TRBV19 and TRBJ2-7, with D perhaps TRBD2 (5 bases). V lost 5 bases and J lost 7, with 21 bases in between. CDR1 is LNHDA and CDR2 is SQIVND in the germline V gene (reference sequence). The CDR3 is 15 residues long.

The gene calls are TRBV7-3 and TRBJ1-3; 8 bases match TRBD1. The CDR3 has 17 amino acids. Germline CDR1 is SGHTA and CDR2 is FQGTGA. Germline trimming cut 4 bases from V and 0 bases from J; bases unmatched to any gene: 8. This chain's CDR3 is CASSSAGQGPSGNTIYF. The CDR3 DNA follows: TGTGCCAGCAGCTCAGCCGGACAGGGACCCTCTGGAAACACCATATATTTT.

This clone was detected only once. The rearrangement uses TRBV7-2 and TRBJ2-7, with a weak D call TRBD2 (6 bases). V was clipped by 6 bases and J by 0 bases, with 12 bases between them. In germline, CDR1 is SGHTA, CDR2 FQGNSA. This CDR3 comprises 14 residues. The CDR3 protein is CASRAWRGSYEQYF. The CDR3 DNA reads as TGTGCCAGCAGGGCCTGGAGGGGCTCCTACGAGCAGTACTTC.

The sample holds one count of this clone. This rearrangement joins TRBV5-1 to TRBJ1-4; 7 nucleotides line up with TRBD1. The CDR3 has 15 residues. With 4 bases clipped from V and 3 bases from J, the junction kept 6 bases outside the gene matches. Germline loops: CDR1 SGHRS, CDR2 YFSETQ. CDR3 in DNA: TGCGCCAGCAGCGACCCAGGGGGTTCTAATGAAAAACTGTTTTTT. Protein product: CASSDPGGSNEKLFF. The entire variable domain, with the rest obtained from reference TRBV5-1 and TRBJ1-4, is as follows: KAGVTQTPRYLIKTRGQQVTLSCSPISGHRSVSWYQQTPGQGLQFLFEYFSETQRNKGNFPGRFSGRQFSNSRSEMNVSTLELGDSALYLCASSDPGGSNEKLFFGSGTQLSVL.

The V gene is TRBV18, the J gene TRBJ1-2; D uncertain. Trimming removed 3 bases at V and 2 bases at J, with 7 bases between. The CDR3 runs to 13 residues. Germline V gives CDR1 KGHSH, CDR2 LQKENI. CDR3 nucleotide sequence: TGTGCCAGCTCACCGGACGGGAACTATGGCTACACCTTC. Amino acid sequence: CASSPDGNYGYTF.

This clone was recorded a few times. V and J are TRBV18 and TRBJ2-7; D perhaps matches TRBD2 (5 bases). The CDR3 spans 14 residues. Per the germline V gene, CDR1 is KGHSH and CDR2 is LQKENI. V gave up 3 bases and J gave up 7 bases, with 16 bases separating them. The CDR3 coding sequence is TGTGCCAGCTCACCGCCATCGCTCCGAGGGGAGCAGTACTTC. Encoded protein: CASSPPSLRGEQYF.

The rearrangement joins TRBV6-4 to TRBJ2-3; D possibly corresponds to TRBD1 (6 bases). The CDR3 is made up of 16 amino acids. The germline V gene has CDR1 MRHNA and CDR2 SNTAGT. Between the trimmed V and J ends, which lost 5 bases and 0 bases, there was a span of 15 bases. The DNA for the CDR3 is TGTGCCAGCAGTCTGATCGTTACAGGGAGCACAGATACGCAGTATTTT. This encodes CASSLIVTGSTDTQYF.

The genes are TRBV5-1 and TRBJ1-3; D is uncertain. CDR3 length equals 15 residues. Germline CDR1 and CDR2: SGHRS and YFSETQ. The germline V and J ends were trimmed by 4 bases and 8 bases, with 19 bases remaining between them. CDR3 sequence: CASSVGGGGFDTIYF. CDR3 nucleotides: TGCGCCAGCAGCGTAGGAGGAGGCGGGTTTGACACCATATATTTT.

The chain couples TRBV2 to TRBJ1-5, with TRBD1 matching 9 bases. With 6 bases clipped from V and 6 bases from J, the junction kept 6 bases outside the gene matches. Germline V gene lookup returns CDR1 SNHLY and CDR2 FYNNEI. The CDR3 runs to 14 residues. The CDR3 sequence is CASRGTGSFQPQHF. CDR3 nucleotide sequence: TGTGCCAGCAGAGGGACAGGGTCGTTTCAGCCCCAGCATTTT.

This rearrangement joins TRBV5-1 to TRBJ2-7, with D unresolved. The CDR3 spans 13 residues. CDR1 is SGHRS and CDR2 is YFSETQ in the germline V gene. The ends were cut back, 0 bases at V and 4 bases at J, with 8 bases in the middle. The CDR3 nucleotides read TGCGCCAGCAGCTTGGTTGGCGGTTACGAGCAGTACTTC. Translation: CASSLVGGYEQYF.

The rearrangement uses TRBV20-1 and TRBJ2-5; possible D gene TRBD2, 7 bases. V dropped 3 bases and J dropped 4 bases, with 15 bases sitting between them. Per germline, CDR1 DFQATT and CDR2 SNEGSKA (reference sequence). This CDR3 contains 14 residues. The CDR3 protein is CSASKGGVSETQYF. The DNA for the CDR3 is TGCAGTGCTAGTAAGGGGGGGGTTTCAGAGACCCAGTACTTC.

This chain joins TRBV5-4 and TRBJ2-3; the D is unclear. The CDR3 loop spans 14 amino acids. The V end lost 0 bases, the J end lost 2 bases, and 7 bases lay between the germline ends. CDR1 and CDR2 (germline): SGHNT, YYREEE (reference sequence). In nucleotides, the CDR3 is TGTGCCAGCAGCTTGGCCAGTCTCACAGATACGCAGTATTTT. This gives the protein CASSLASLTDTQYF.

The chain is built from TRBV19 and TRBJ1-5; D uncertain. The CDR3 sequence is 12 residues long. The germline gives CDR1 LNHDA, CDR2 SQIVND (reference sequence). Trimming left V 7 bases short and J 9 bases short, with 13 bases between. The CDR3 DNA follows: TGTGCCAGTACCGCCGGATTTGGGCCCCAGCATTTT. Protein sequence: CASTAGFGPQHF.

The chain couples TRBV5-4 to TRBJ1-2, with D tentatively TRBD1 (6 bases). V was cut by 3 bases and J by 7 bases, with 13 bases left in between. The CDR3 covers 13 residues. The germline CDR1 and CDR2 sequences are SGHNT and YYREEE (reference sequence). The CDR3 spells CASSSLQGGGYTF. CDR3 coding DNA: TGTGCCAGCAGCTCCCTACAGGGAGGTGGCTACACCTTC.